These T cell receptor beta chains were read from a single sample in a study of beta chain features in type 1 diabetes. Assay: immunoSEQ multiplex PCR; the TCRdb copy retains only in-frame clones and omits some. The table includes 310,000 or so clones, 9.5% to 12% detected once. The sequenced material came from naive CD4+ T cells from blood. These receptors were collected from a woman between 25 and 40 years old in good health. CDR3s include the opening cysteine and the closing phenylalanine or tryptophan. Fields, in order: J gene, V gene, D gene, clone size, CDR3 protein, CDR3 DNA. The D gene is left open where the match is weak. Size is omitted from some rows. Given values are once, few, many or a class for expanded clones.

>TRBJ1-2|TRBV6-1|-|few
CASSEPRGVWTF
TGTGCCAGCAGTGAACCGCGCGGAGTCTGGACCTTC
>TRBJ1-4|TRBV2|TRBD1|-
CASSRGTGGEKLFF
TGTGCCAGCAGCCGCGGGACAGGGGGGGAAAAACTGTTTTTT
>TRBJ2-7|TRBV7-2|TRBD1|-
CASGGTGSSYEQYF
TGTGCCAGCGGGGGGACAGGGAGCTCCTACGAGCAGTACTTC
>TRBJ1-1|TRBV20-1|-|few
CSASPGTEAFF
TGCAGTGCTAGTCCGGGAACTGAAGCTTTCTTT
>TRBJ2-1|TRBV7-2|TRBD1|few
CASSPTGDGLNEQFF
TGTGCCAGCAGCCCGACAGGGGACGGGTTGAATGAGCAGTTCTTC
>TRBJ2-7|TRBV14|-|-
CASSSKIYSGYAGEQYF
TGTGCCAGCAGCAGCAAAATATACAGTGGCTATGCTGGGGAGCAGTACTTC
>TRBJ2-2|TRBV9|TRBD2|-
CASSVLGSGRARTGELFF
TGTGCCAGCAGCGTACTCGGTAGCGGGAGGGCCAGAACCGGGGAGCTGTTTTTT
>TRBJ2-7|TRBV30|-|-
CAWTTGVIYEQYF
TGTGCCTGGACGACAGGAGTTATCTACGAGCAGTACTTC
>TRBJ1-1|TRBV4-3|-|few
CASSQVPLQGIGTEAFF
TGCGCCAGCAGCCAAGTACCCCTACAGGGAATAGGAACTGAAGCTTTCTTT
>TRBJ2-2|TRBV5-1|TRBD2|few
CASGGRADTGELFF
TGCGCCAGCGGCGGGAGGGCGGACACCGGGGAGCTGTTTTTT
>TRBJ2-5|TRBV7-2|-|few
CASSPKETQYF
TGTGCCAGCAGCCCCAAAGAGACCCAGTACTTC
>TRBJ2-5|TRBV7-3|TRBD2|few
CASSLTGLVFQETQYF
TGTGCCAGCAGCTTAACGGGACTAGTCTTCCAAGAGACCCAGTACTTC
>TRBJ2-1|TRBV9|-|few
CASSVLATYNEQFF
TGTGCCAGCAGCGTCCTAGCGACTTACAATGAGCAGTTCTTC
>TRBJ2-7|TRBV6-1|-|few
CASSEGVREWYEQYF
TGTGCCAGCAGTGAAGGCGTCAGGGAATGGTACGAGCAGTACTTC
>TRBJ2-5|TRBV18|TRBD1|few
CASSPMDRGTSETQYF
TGTGCCAGCTCACCGATGGACAGGGGGACTTCTGAGACCCAGTACTTC
>TRBJ2-1|TRBV19|TRBD1|-
CASSRDRSSYNEQFF
TGTGCCAGTAGTAGGGACAGGAGCTCCTACAATGAGCAGTTCTTC
>TRBJ2-4|TRBV23-1|TRBD1|many
CASGTGDLAKNIQYF
TGCGCCAGCGGGACAGGAGACCTAGCCAAAAACATTCAGTACTTC
>TRBJ2-1|TRBV27|TRBD2|few
CASSSLAGLGEQFF
TGTGCCAGCAGTTCTCTAGCGGGACTAGGCGAGCAGTTCTTC
>TRBJ2-2|TRBV7-3|TRBD2|few
CASSLPAGGNTGELFF
TGTGCCAGCAGCTTACCGGCGGGGGGGAACACCGGGGAGCTGTTTTTT
>TRBJ1-5|TRBV6-6|-|-
CASSSNQPQHF
TGTGCCAGCAGCTCTAATCAGCCCCAGCATTTT
>TRBJ1-4|TRBV7-2|-|few
CASSLARGSEKLFF
TGTGCCAGCAGCTTAGCGCGGGGGAGTGAAAAACTGTTTTTT
>TRBJ2-7|TRBV7-2|TRBD2|-
CASSLEGTSGTWNEQYF
TGTGCCAGCAGCTTAGAGGGGACTAGCGGGACTTGGAACGAGCAGTACTTC
>TRBJ2-7|TRBV9|-|-
CASSPPGGAVEQYF
TGTGCCAGCAGCCCCCCCGGTGGCGCGGTCGAGCAGTACTTC
>TRBJ2-1|TRBV19|-|-
CASKGSGIPDNEQFF
TGTGCCAGTAAGGGGTCAGGGATTCCCGACAATGAGCAGTTCTTC
>TRBJ1-4|TRBV15|-|-
CATSRDRSRGEKLFF
TGTGCCACCAGCAGAGATCGTTCACGAGGGGAAAAACTGTTTTTT
>TRBJ1-1|TRBV7-6|TRBD1|few
CASSSGQGHTEAFF
TGTGCCAGCAGCTCGGGACAGGGGCACACTGAAGCTTTCTTT
>TRBJ1-1|TRBV29-1|-|-
CSEGTPNTEAFF
TGCAGCGAAGGGACACCGAACACTGAAGCTTTCTTT
>TRBJ2-1|TRBV7-9|TRBD2|few
CASSLAIGRARYNEQFF
TGTGCCAGCAGCTTAGCGATCGGGAGGGCCCGTTACAATGAGCAGTTCTTC
>TRBJ2-7|TRBV5-8|-|-
CASSPRTVYGQYF
TGTGCCAGCAGCCCACGGACTGTTTACGGGCAGTACTTC
>TRBJ2-5|TRBV28|-|once
CASRAAGKQETQYF
TGTGCCAGCAGGGCAGCGGGTAAACAAGAGACCCAGTACTTC
>TRBJ1-1|TRBV6-5|TRBD1|-
CASKETGANTEAFF
TGTGCCAGCAAGGAGACAGGGGCGAACACTGAAGCTTTCTTT
>TRBJ2-5|TRBV7-6|-|-
CASSVDIQETQYF
TGTGCCAGCAGCGTGGACATTCAAGAGACCCAGTACTTC
>TRBJ2-7|TRBV28|TRBD1|-
CASSSQGYFEQYF
TGTGCCAGCAGCTCACAGGGGTATTTCGAGCAGTACTTC
>TRBJ2-7|TRBV21-1|-|-
CASSKVDKTSYEQYF
TGTGCCAGCAGCAAAGTTGACAAAACCTCCTACGAGCAGTACTTC
>TRBJ2-1|TRBV14|TRBD2|-
CASSSLAGPYNEQFF
TGTGCCAGCAGTTCATTAGCGGGACCCTACAATGAGCAGTTCTTC
>TRBJ2-7|TRBV27|-|-
CASSLIRTPAGEQYF
TGTGCCAGCAGTTTGATTAGAACCCCAGCGGGCGAGCAGTACTTC
>TRBJ2-2|TRBV9|-|-
CASSEDTTGELFF
TGTGCCAGCAGCGAGGACACCACCGGGGAGCTGTTTTTT
>TRBJ1-1|TRBV29-1|-|few
CSVSAGFYPAGFF
TGCAGCGTTTCAGCTGGTTTTTACCCAGCAGGTTTCTTT
>TRBJ2-7|TRBV5-1|-|-
CASSSPGNPYEQYF
TGCGCCAGCAGCTCCCCGGGTAATCCCTACGAGCAGTACTTC
>TRBJ1-2|TRBV9|TRBD1|few
CASSAGLGQPFYGYTF
TGTGCCAGCAGCGCCGGCTTGGGACAGCCCTTCTATGGCTACACCTTC
>TRBJ2-1|TRBV9|-|few
CASSVESSSGEQFF
TGTGCCAGCAGCGTAGAGTCGAGTTCCGGTGAGCAGTTCTTC
>TRBJ1-2|TRBV7-2|TRBD1|few
CASSFGTGDYGYTF
TGTGCCAGCAGCTTTGGGACAGGGGATTATGGCTACACCTTC
>TRBJ2-7|TRBV19|-|-
CASSNPGHQAYEQYF
TGTGCCAGTAGTAATCCGGGACACCAAGCCTACGAGCAGTACTTC
>TRBJ2-6|TRBV9|-|few
CASSVSSGANVLTF
TGTGCCAGCAGCGTCTCCTCTGGGGCCAACGTCCTGACTTTC
>TRBJ1-3|TRBV13|TRBD1|-
CASSPGTASGNTIYF
TGTGCCAGCAGCCCCGGGACAGCCTCTGGAAACACCATATATTTT
>TRBJ2-7|TRBV18|TRBD1|few
CASSPGAQGGEQYF
TGTGCCAGCTCCCCAGGGGCACAGGGGGGCGAGCAGTACTTC
>TRBJ2-1|TRBV7-9|TRBD2|-
CAHVHSGNWDEQFF
TGTGCCCATGTTCATAGCGGGAATTGGGATGAGCAGTTCTTC
>TRBJ2-2|TRBV7-3|-|few
CASSLSLGELFF
TGTGCCAGCAGCTTATCTCTCGGGGAGCTGTTTTTT
>TRBJ2-6|TRBV4-2|-|-
CASSQDRGALVSGANVLTF
TGTGCCAGCAGCCAAGATCGGGGGGCCCTCGTCTCTGGGGCCAACGTCCTGACTTTC
>TRBJ2-7|TRBV7-3|TRBD1|few
CASSLEAGGDYEQYF
TGTGCCAGCAGCTTAGAGGCAGGGGGCGACTACGAGCAGTACTTC
>TRBJ2-6|TRBV4-3|TRBD1|-
CASSQDGYRQGARGANVLTF
TGCGCCAGCAGCCAAGATGGCTATAGGCAGGGGGCGCGGGGGGCCAACGTCCTGACTTTC